This TCR beta chain is from a study of cytomegalovirus exposure and HLA in healthy donors. Study-level information: The 110 or so validation repertoires used a platform that matched the one used for the approximately 610 first-cohort repertoires, as a later analysis reported.

Overall study results and limits: Cytomegalovirus-associated status was assigned to about 150 TCR beta chains. Most TCR sequences were rare, but some public TCRs occurred in many donors.

Germline assignment: CDR1 LNHDA and CDR2 SQIVND (reference sequence). CDR3 length: 13 amino acids. With 10 bases removed from V and 5 bases from J, the gap between germline ends came to 15 bases. The data were produced by immunoSEQ multiplex PCR, yet TCRdb's version contains in-frame clones alone and is incomplete. The sample includes more than 110,000 clones, 85% to 90% of them seen just once. A remark on this clone: Its target is not known.

The rearrangement uses TRBV19 and TRBJ1-5, with D hard to call. The clonotype comes from a woman in her late teens or twenties in good health and CMV-seropositive. Input material: PBMCs. The CDR3 spells CATGGSGDQPQHF. CDR3 in DNA: TGTGCCACGGGAGGGTCCGGAGATCAGCCCCAGCATTTT.